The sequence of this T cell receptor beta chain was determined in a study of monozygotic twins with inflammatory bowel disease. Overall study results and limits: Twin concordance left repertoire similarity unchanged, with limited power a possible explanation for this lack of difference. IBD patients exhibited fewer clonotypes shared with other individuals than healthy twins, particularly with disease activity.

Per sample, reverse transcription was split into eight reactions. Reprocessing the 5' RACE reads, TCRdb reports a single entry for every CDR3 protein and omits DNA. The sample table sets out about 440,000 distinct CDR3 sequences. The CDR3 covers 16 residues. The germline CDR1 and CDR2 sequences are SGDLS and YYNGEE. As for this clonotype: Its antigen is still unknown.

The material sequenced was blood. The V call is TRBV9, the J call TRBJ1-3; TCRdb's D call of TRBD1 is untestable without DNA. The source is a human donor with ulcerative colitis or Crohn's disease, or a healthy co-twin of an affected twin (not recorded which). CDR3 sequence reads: CASSPAGGASGNTIYF.